This record concerns one T cell receptor beta chain sequence. The sample is drawn from a study of blood T cell repertoires in COVID-19. Turning to the study itself: There were acute and convalescent COVID-19 samples, and they came from the United States, Italy and Spain.

CDR1 SGHVS and CDR2 FNYEAQ come from the germline V gene. With 5 bases removed from V and 0 bases from J, the gap between germline ends came to 14 bases. This CDR3 is 16 amino acids long. The method was immunoSEQ multiplex PCR; TCRdb's version includes in-frame clones alone and lacks a portion of them. The table shows about 73,000 clones, with more than 65% occurring only once. This receptor was taken from a human donor in a cohort sampled during active COVID-19. The sample taken for sequencing was peripheral blood. J is TRBJ1-3 and V is TRBV7-6; unclear D gene. CDR3 sequence: CASSPRVTYSGNTIYF. The CDR3 DNA is TGTGCCAGCAGCCCCCGTGTCACCTACTCTGGAAACACCATATATTTT. Based on the CDR3 plus reference TRBV7-6 and TRBJ1-3, the full variable domain is GAGVSQSPRYKVTKRGQDVALRCDPISGHVSLYWYRQALGQGPEFLTYFNYEAQQDKSGLPNDRFSAERPEGSISTLTIQRTEQRDSAMYRCASSPRVTYSGNTIYFGEGSWLTVV.